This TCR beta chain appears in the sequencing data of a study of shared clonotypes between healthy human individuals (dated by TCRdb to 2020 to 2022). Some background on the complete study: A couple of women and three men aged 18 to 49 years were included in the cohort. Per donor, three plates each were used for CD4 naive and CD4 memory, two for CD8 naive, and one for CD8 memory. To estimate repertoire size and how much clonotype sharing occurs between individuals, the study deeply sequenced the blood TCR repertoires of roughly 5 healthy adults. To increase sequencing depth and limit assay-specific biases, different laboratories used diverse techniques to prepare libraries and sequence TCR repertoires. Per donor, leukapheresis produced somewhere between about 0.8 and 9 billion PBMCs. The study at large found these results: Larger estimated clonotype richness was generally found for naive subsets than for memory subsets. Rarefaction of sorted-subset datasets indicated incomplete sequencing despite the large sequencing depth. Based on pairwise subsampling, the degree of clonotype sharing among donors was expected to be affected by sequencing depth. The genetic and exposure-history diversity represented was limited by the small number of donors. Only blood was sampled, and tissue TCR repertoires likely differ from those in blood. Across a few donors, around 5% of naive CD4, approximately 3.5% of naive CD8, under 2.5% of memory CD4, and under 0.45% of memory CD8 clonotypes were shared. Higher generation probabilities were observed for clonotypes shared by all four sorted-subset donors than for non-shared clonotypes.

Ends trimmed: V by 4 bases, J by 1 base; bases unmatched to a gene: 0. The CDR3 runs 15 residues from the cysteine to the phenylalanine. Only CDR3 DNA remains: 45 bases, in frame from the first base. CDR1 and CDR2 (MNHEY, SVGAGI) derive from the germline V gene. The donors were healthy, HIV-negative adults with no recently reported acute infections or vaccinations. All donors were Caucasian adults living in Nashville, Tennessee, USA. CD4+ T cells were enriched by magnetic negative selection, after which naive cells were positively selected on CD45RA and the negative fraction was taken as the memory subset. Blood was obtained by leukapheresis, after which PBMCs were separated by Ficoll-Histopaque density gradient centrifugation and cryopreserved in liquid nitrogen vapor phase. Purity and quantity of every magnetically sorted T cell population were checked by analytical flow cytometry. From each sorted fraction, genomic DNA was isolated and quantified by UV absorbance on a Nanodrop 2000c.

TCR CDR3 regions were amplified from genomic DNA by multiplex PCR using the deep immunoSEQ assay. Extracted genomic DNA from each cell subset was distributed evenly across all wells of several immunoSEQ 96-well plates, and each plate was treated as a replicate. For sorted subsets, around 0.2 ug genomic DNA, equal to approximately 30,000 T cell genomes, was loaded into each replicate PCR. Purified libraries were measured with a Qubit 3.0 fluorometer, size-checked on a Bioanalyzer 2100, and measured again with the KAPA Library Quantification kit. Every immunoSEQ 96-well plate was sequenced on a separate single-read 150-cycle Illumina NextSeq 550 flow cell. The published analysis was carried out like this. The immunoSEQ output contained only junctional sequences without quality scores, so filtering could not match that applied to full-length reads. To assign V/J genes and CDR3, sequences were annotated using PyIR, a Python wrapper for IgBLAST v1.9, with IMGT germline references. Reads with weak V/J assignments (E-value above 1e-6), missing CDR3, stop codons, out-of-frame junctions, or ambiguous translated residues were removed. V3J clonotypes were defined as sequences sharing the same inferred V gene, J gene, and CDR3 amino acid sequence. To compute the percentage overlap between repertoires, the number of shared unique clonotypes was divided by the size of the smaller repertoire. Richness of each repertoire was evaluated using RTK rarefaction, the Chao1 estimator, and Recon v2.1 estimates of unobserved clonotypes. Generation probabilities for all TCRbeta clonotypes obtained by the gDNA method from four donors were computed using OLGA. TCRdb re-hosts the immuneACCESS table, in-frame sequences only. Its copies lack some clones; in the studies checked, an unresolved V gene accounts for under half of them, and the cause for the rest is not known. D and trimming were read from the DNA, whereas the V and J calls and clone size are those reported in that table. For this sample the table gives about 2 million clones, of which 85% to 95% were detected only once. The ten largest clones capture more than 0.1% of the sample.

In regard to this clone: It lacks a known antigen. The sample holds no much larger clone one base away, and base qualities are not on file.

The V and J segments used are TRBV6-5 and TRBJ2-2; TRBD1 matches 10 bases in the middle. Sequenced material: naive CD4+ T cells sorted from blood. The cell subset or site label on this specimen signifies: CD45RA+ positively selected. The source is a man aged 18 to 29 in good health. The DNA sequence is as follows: TGTGCCAGCAGTTGGGACAGGGGGAACACCGGGGAGCTGTTTTTT. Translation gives CASSWDRGNTGELFF.